Below are 29 T cell receptor beta chains sequenced from a single sample in a study of beta chain features in type 1 diabetes. Findings and limits, study-wide: For Type 1 diabetes patients, all four CD4+ subsets carried TCRB CDR3s that were moderately but significantly shorter.

Isolated RNA was reverse transcribed in full, so expressed TCRB transcripts were sequenced. Using immunoSEQ multiplex PCR, the repertoire was profiled, and TCRdb retains in-frame clones only, with some absent. Seen here are hundreds of thousands of clones, roughly an eighth observed once, and the top ten hold approximately 0.021%. These TCRs' antigens remain unknown. Input material: naive CD4+ T cells from blood. The origin of the receptors is a young man with type 1 diabetes.

The J gene is TRBJ1-4, the V gene TRBV6-5, with D unclear. The CDR3 has 11 residues. Germline CDR1 and CDR2: MNHEY and SVGAGI. Trimming took 10 bases from V and 7 from J, leaving 10 bases between them. The CDR3 sequence: CATRGSEKLFF. The CDR3 nucleotides read TGTGCCACCAGAGGATCTGAAAAACTGTTTTTT.

This chain links TRBV19 with TRBJ1-2; D gene unclear. Germline assignment: CDR1 LNHDA and CDR2 SQIVND (reference sequence). The germline V and J ends were trimmed by 7 bases and 3 bases, with 15 bases remaining between them. This CDR3 is built from 14 residues. CDR3: CASTPDDGDYGYTF. DNA of the CDR3: TGTGCCAGTACGCCCGACGACGGAGACTATGGCTACACCTTC.

The chain employs TRBV6-5 and TRBJ2-5; the D gene could be TRBD1 or TRBD2 (5 bases each). V lost 7 bases and J lost 9, with 12 bases in between. The CDR3 covers 11 residues. The germline gives CDR1 MNHEY, CDR2 SVGAGI. CDR3 nucleotides: TGTGCCAGCACCCAGAGAGGGGCCCAGTACTTC. Translation: CASTQRGAQYF.

This clone has more than one count but fewer than ten. V and J are TRBV5-6 and TRBJ2-6; D gene unclear. Between the trimmed V and J ends, which lost 0 bases and 0 bases, there was a span of 7 bases. This CDR3 region has 16 residues. Germline-derived CDR1 and CDR2 are SGHDT and YYEEEE. In DNA, the CDR3 is TGTGCCAGCAGCTTGGGCTGGGTCTCTGGGGCCAACGTCCTGACTTTC. Translated: CASSLGWVSGANVLTF.

The rearrangement uses TRBV10-3 and TRBJ2-3; possibly TRBD2 for D (6 bases). The CDR3 runs 15 residues. Germline CDR1 is ENHRY and CDR2 is SYGVKD. V was shortened by 6 bases and J by 0 bases, with 13 bases between the two germline ends. The CDR3 nucleotides read TGTGCCATCAGCCCTAGCGTACCTAGCACAGATACGCAGTATTTT. Protein product: CAISPSVPSTDTQYF.

This clone was observed a few times. This chain connects TRBV5-8 to TRBJ2-2; 9 bases line up with TRBD1. CDR1 is SGHTS and CDR2 is YDEGEE in the germline V gene. V trimming: 6 bases; J trimming: 8 bases; junction bases outside the gene matches: 8. CDR3 length: 14 residues. The CDR3 here is CASIAGQGLGELFF. The CDR3 nucleotides are TGTGCCAGCATTGCGGGACAGGGATTGGGGGAGCTGTTTTTT.

This clone showed up just a few times. The J gene is TRBJ1-1, the V gene TRBV5-8, with unresolved D. Germline-derived CDR1 and CDR2 are SGHTS and YDEGEE. V was cut by 0 bases and J by 1 base, with 7 bases left in between. The CDR3 extends over 14 amino acids. The CDR3 region has the DNA TGTGCCAGCAGCTTGGGCAGCCCGAACACTGAAGCTTTCTTT. It encodes CASSLGSPNTEAFF.

This clone was detected only a few times. This chain links TRBV28 with TRBJ1-5, with unresolved D. CDR3 size: 15 residues. Germline V lookup: CDR1 MDHEN, CDR2 SYDVKM. Trimming took off 6 bases at V and 0 bases at J, with 12 bases between the two ends. CDR3 bases: TGTGCCAGCAGGAACAGTGGTGATAGCAATCAGCCCCAGCATTTT. It yields the protein CASRNSGDSNQPQHF.

This clone has more than one count but fewer than ten. The chain recombines TRBV10-3 with TRBJ2-5, with D tentatively TRBD2 (6 bases). V was shortened by 10 bases and J by 1 base, with 10 bases between the two germline ends. There are 12 residues in the CDR3. The germline gives CDR1 ENHRY, CDR2 SYGVKD. The CDR3: CATGRGQETQYF. DNA for the CDR3: TGTGCCACCGGGCGGGGCCAAGAGACCCAGTACTTC.

This clone appeared a few times. The J gene is TRBJ1-5, the V gene TRBV2; TRBD1 agrees at 9 bases. Losses at the gene ends were 7 bases for V and 6 bases for J; bases not matched to a gene: 10. Germline assignment: CDR1 SNHLY and CDR2 FYNNEI. CDR3 length: 15 amino acids. CDR3 protein: CASNGQGTGSQPQHF. The CDR3 region has the DNA TGTGCCAGCAATGGGCAAGGGACAGGGAGTCAGCCCCAGCATTTT. The full variable domain, with the rest looked up from reference TRBV2 and TRBJ1-5, is EPEVTQTPSHQVTQMGQEVILRCVPISNHLYFYWYRQILGQKVEFLVSFYNNEISEKSEIFDDQFSVERPDGSNFTLKIRSTKLEDSAMYFCASNGQGTGSQPQHFGDGTRLSIL.

The chain combines TRBV12-5 with TRBJ1-1; D is perhaps TRBD1 (5 bases). Looked up from germline, CDR1 is LGHNT and CDR2 is FRNRAP. The CDR3 covers 12 residues. V was pared by 7 bases and J by 7 bases, with 13 bases between. In DNA, the CDR3 is TGTGCTAGTGCCTTGCCGGGGGTTGAAGCTTTCTTT. Residues: CASALPGVEAFF.

Comment on this clone: The junction shows a germline mismatch at one end, possibly a read error. The chain carries TRBV20-1 and TRBJ1-6; D call uncertain. This CDR3 has 11 residues. Germline V gene lookup returns CDR1 DFQATT and CDR2 SNEGSKA (reference sequence). The CDR3 loop reads CSAGPSKEQNF. The CDR3, as DNA: TGCAGTGCTGGGCCGTCAAAGGAGCAGAACTTT.

This chain joins TRBV9 and TRBJ1-6, with D maybe TRBD1 (5 bases). V was trimmed by 4 bases and J by 8 bases, leaving 16 bases between them. The CDR3 covers 15 residues. Germline V gives CDR1 SGDLS, CDR2 YYNGEE. CDR3 sequence: CASSPLTGFDSPLHF. DNA for the CDR3: TGTGCCAGCAGCCCCCTCACAGGTTTTGATTCACCCCTCCACTTT. Using reference TRBV9 and TRBJ1-6 for the parts outside the CDR3, the full variable domain is DSGVTQTPKHLITATGQRVTLRCSPRSGDLSVYWYQQSLDQGLQFLIQYYNGEERAKGNILERFSAQQFPDLHSELNLSSLELGDSALYFCASSPLTGFDSPLHFGNGTRLTVT.

This clone was detected only a few times. This chain joins TRBV5-1 and TRBJ1-6; 8 bases align to TRBD1. This CDR3 has 14 amino acids. The germline CDR1 and CDR2 sequences are SGHRS and YFSETQ. The ends lost 4 bases at V and 11 bases at J; junction bases unmatched: 8. The CDR3, as DNA: TGCGCCAGCAGCCGGAATTACAGGGGGACACCCCTCCACTTT. Its protein product is CASSRNYRGTPLHF.

In its sample, this clone was seen a few times. The V and J genes are TRBV30 and TRBJ1-1, with D unresolved. The V end was cut by 4 bases, the J end by 2 bases, with 8 bases between. This CDR3 contains 12 residues. Germline assignment: CDR1 GTSNPN and CDR2 SVGIG (reference sequence). CDR3 nucleotide sequence: TGTGCCTGGAAGGTGGGCAACACTGAAGCTTTCTTT. This codes for CAWKVGNTEAFF.

This rearrangement joins TRBV29-1 to TRBJ1-1; perhaps TRBD1 as D (5 bases). Trimming took 7 bases from V and 3 from J, leaving 18 bases between them. The CDR3 length is 14 residues. Germline CDR1 SQVTM, CDR2 ANQGSEA. This CDR3 is CSAPKGPLDTEAFF. CDR3 DNA: TGCAGCGCCCCGAAGGGACCGCTGGACACTGAAGCTTTCTTT.

The chain uses TRBV7-2 and TRBJ2-7; perhaps TRBD1 as D (5 bases). The V gene's germline CDR1 is SGHTA and CDR2 FQGNSA. The CDR3 contains 14 residues. V was trimmed by 3 bases and J by 5 bases, leaving 14 bases between them. CDR3 DNA: TGTGCCAGCAGCTTGGTGACAGTAAACGACGAGCAGTACTTC. Residues: CASSLVTVNDEQYF.

The chain couples TRBV18 to TRBJ2-6; tentatively, D is TRBD1 (5 bases). V lost 2 bases and J 2 bases, leaving 10 bases between the germline ends. Germline CDR1 is KGHSH and CDR2 is LQKENI. There are 16 residues in the CDR3. The CDR3 bases are TGTGCCAGCTCACCATTACAGGTTGCTGGGGCCAACGTCCTGACTTTC. Protein sequence: CASSPLQVAGANVLTF.

This chain joins TRBV7-2 and TRBJ2-7; possible D gene TRBD1, 7 bases. This CDR3 has 14 amino acids. CDR1 and CDR2 from the germline V gene are SGHTA and FQGNSA. Trimming cost V 5 bases and J 2 bases, with 13 bases left between them. CDR3 sequence (DNA): TGTGCCAGCAGCGGAGGAGGGACAGCCTACGAGCAGTACTTC. It is translated as CASSGGGTAYEQYF.

This clone was found a few times. This chain connects TRBV7-6 to TRBJ2-3, with D possibly being TRBD1 (6 bases). Trimming cost V 5 bases and J 0 bases, with 15 bases left between them. The CDR3 has 16 amino acids. Germline V CDR1 and CDR2: SGHVS, FNYEAQ. CDR3 sequence: CASSRIGQTSTDTQYF. Here the CDR3 DNA reads TGTGCCAGCAGCAGAATCGGACAGACTAGCACAGATACGCAGTATTTT.

This CDR3 reads CASSLVNREAFF. CDR3 nucleotides: TGTGCCAGCAGCTTAGTGAACAGAGAAGCTTTCTTT. This chain uses TRBV7-9 with TRBJ1-1; unclear D gene. Germline-derived CDR1 and CDR2 are SEHNR and FQNEAQ (reference sequence). V lost 1 base, J lost 8 bases, and 8 bases lay in between. CDR3 length: 12 residues.

This clone was seen more than once but under ten times. The chain employs TRBV2 and TRBJ2-1, with D perhaps matching TRBD2 (5 bases). There are 13 residues in the CDR3. The V and J ends lost 10 bases and 2 bases respectively, with 12 bases between them. Per germline, CDR1 SNHLY and CDR2 FYNNEI. The DNA of the CDR3 is TGTGCCACCGGGGTAGATACCTACAATGAGCAGTTCTTC. Translation gives CATGVDTYNEQFF.

This clone was observed a handful of times. The gene calls are TRBV2 and TRBJ1-4, with D possibly being TRBD1 (6 bases). The ends were cut back, 11 bases at V and 6 bases at J, with 16 bases in the middle. The CDR3 length is 13 residues. Germline V CDR1 and CDR2: SNHLY, FYNNEI. The CDR3 is CAGTGTPYEKLFF. CDR3 DNA: TGTGCCGGGACCGGGACACCCTATGAAAAACTGTTTTTT.

The rearrangement joins TRBV30 to TRBJ1-2; TRBD1 is a possible D gene (5 bases). The CDR3 sequence is 12 residues long. CDR1 and CDR2 (germline): GTSNPN, SVGIG (reference sequence). V lost 4 bases and J 11 bases, leaving 17 bases between the germline ends. The CDR3 bases are TGTGCCTGGAACCGGCCCACGGGGGTTTACACCTTC. This sequence encodes CAWNRPTGVYTF.

V usage is TRBV6-5 and J usage is TRBJ1-2; the D is unclear. The CDR3 extends over 15 amino acids. V was shortened by 0 bases and J by 4 bases, with 12 bases between the two germline ends. The V gene's germline CDR1 is MNHEY and CDR2 SVGAGI. Here the CDR3 DNA reads TGTGCCAGCAGTTACTCGGCAGATTCCTTCTATGGCTACACCTTC. This sequence encodes CASSYSADSFYGYTF.

This clone appeared a few times. This chain uses TRBV5-1 with TRBJ2-7; tentatively, D is TRBD2 (6 bases). This CDR3 contains 13 residues. V gave up 2 bases and J gave up 6 bases, with 12 bases separating them. Germline values: CDR1 SGHRS, CDR2 YFSETQ. The CDR3 DNA reads as TGCGCCAGCAGCTTACTAGCCGACGGCGAGCAGTACTTC. Translating it yields CASSLLADGEQYF.

This clone was picked up a small number of times. The chain is built from TRBV7-9 and TRBJ1-4; D uncertain. The CDR3 runs to 14 residues. CDR1 SEHNR and CDR2 FQNEAQ come from the germline V gene (reference sequence). Trimming removed 6 bases at V and 2 bases at J, with 10 bases between. The CDR3: CASSSTSTNEKLFF. CDR3 bases: TGTGCCAGCAGTTCGACATCGACTAATGAAAAACTGTTTTTT. The entire variable domain, with the rest obtained from reference TRBV7-9 and TRBJ1-4, is as follows: DTGVSQNPRHKITKRGQNVTFRCDPISEHNRLYWYRQTLGQGPEFLTYFQNEAQLEKSRLLSDRFSAERPKGSFSTLEIQRTEQGDSAMYLCASSSTSTNEKLFFGSGTQLSVL.

V gene TRBV7-8 combines with J gene TRBJ2-7, with no clear D. Trimming cost V 0 bases and J 0 bases, with 6 bases left between them. Germline loops: CDR1 SGHVS, CDR2 FQNEAQ. The CDR3 contains 14 residues. In DNA form, the CDR3 reads TGTGCCAGCAGCTTAGCCGTCTACTCCTACGAGCAGTACTTC. This sequence encodes CASSLAVYSYEQYF.

The chain combines TRBV6-6 with TRBJ1-2, with unresolved D. Germline CDR1 reads MNHNY; CDR2 reads SVGAGI (reference sequence). The CDR3 totals 13 residues. Trimming cost V 8 bases and J 5 bases, with 15 bases left between them. Here the CDR3 reads CASSIAKPYGYTF. CDR3 nucleotide sequence: TGTGCCAGCTCCATTGCCAAGCCTTATGGCTACACCTTC.